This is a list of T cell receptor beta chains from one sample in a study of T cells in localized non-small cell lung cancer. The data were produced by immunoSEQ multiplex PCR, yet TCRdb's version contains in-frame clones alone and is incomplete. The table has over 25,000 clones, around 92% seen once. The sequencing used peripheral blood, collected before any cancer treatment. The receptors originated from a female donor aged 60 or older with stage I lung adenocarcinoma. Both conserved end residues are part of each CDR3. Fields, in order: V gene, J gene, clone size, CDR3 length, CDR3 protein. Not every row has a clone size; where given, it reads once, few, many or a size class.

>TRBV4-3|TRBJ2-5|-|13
CASSPDRAETQYF
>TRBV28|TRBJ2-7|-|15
CASSVIAKRGYEQYF
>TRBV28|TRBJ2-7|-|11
CASSDSYEQYF
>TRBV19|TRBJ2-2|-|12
CASSMRTGELFF
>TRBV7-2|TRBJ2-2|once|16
CASSPRTGTGTGELFF
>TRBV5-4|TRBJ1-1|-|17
CASSLTSRGLMNTEAFF
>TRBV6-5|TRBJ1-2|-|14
CASRKTGPIYGYTF
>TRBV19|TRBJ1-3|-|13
CASGTGLGNTIYF
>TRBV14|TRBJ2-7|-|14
CASSQGRGVYEQYF
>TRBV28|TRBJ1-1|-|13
CASCTGGNTEAFF